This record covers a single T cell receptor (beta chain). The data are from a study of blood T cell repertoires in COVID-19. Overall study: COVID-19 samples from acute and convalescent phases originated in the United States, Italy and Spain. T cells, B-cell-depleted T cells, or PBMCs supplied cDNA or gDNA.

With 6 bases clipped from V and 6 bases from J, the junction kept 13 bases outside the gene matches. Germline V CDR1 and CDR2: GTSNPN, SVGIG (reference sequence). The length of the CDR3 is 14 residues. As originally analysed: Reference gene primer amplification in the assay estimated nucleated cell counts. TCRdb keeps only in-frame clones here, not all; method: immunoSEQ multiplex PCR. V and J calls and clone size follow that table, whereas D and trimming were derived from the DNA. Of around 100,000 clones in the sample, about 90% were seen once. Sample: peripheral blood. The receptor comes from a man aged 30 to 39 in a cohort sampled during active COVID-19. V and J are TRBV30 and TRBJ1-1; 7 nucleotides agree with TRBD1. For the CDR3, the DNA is TGTGCCTGCTTACCACAGGGGCGGCAAGCTGAAGCTTTCTTT. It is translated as CACLPQGRQAEAFF.